This TCR beta chain stems from a study of T cells after yellow fever vaccination. CDR3 length equals 14 residues. V was clipped by 5 bases and J by 1 base; unmatched bases: 4. Germline CDR1 reads SGHRS; CDR2 reads YFSETQ. MiXCR, applied by TCRdb to the 5' RACE reads, yields one record per CDR3 protein. The sample holds 550,000 to 750,000 distinct CDR3 sequences, roughly 12% seen once. V usage is TRBV5-1 and J usage is TRBJ2-3; TRBD2 agrees at 7 bases. The source of this sequence is a man aged 30 to 45 who received the YFV17D yellow fever vaccine. Sequenced material: PBMCs, taken on the day of the yellow fever booster vaccination. The CDR3 loop is CASRMGGGTDTQYF. CDR3 nucleotides: TGCGCCAGCAGAATGGGGGGGGGCACAGATACGCAGTATTTT.